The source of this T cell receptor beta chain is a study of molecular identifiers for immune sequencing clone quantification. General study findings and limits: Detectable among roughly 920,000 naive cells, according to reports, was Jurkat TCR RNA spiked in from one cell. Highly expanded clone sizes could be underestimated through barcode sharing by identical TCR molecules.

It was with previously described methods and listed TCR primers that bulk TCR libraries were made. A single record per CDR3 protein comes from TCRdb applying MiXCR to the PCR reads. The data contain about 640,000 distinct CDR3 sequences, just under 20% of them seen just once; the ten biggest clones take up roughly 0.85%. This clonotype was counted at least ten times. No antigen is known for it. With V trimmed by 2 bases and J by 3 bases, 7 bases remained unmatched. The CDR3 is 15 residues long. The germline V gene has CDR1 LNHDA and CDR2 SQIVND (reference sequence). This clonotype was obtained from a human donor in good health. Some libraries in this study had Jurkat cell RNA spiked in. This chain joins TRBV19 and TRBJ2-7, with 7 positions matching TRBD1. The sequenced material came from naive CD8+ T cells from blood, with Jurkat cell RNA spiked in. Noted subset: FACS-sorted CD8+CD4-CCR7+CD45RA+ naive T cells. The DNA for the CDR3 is TGTGCCAGTAGTATAATAGGACAGGCCGGCTACGAGCAGTACTTC. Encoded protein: CASSIIGQAGYEQYF.